This TCR beta chain was sequenced in a study of cytomegalovirus exposure and HLA in healthy donors. The wider study: Membership in the Caucasian-associated ancestry cluster was found for about 84% of fewer than 450 genotyped donors. Whole-study results and caveats: In all likelihood, a cluster of highly shared sequence variants was a sequencing artifact. Rare sequences made up most TCRs, while some public TCRs were found in many donors.

The CDR3 spans 17 residues. CDR1 is SEHNR, CDR2 FQNEAQ, per germline (reference sequence). V was clipped by 2 bases and J by 5 bases; unmatched bases: 11. On this clone itself: Its antigen is unidentified.

The primer mix had 60 Vbeta and 13 Jbeta primers. TCRdb's copy holds only in-frame clones and misses some; the assay was immunoSEQ multiplex PCR. The sample contains about 160,000 clones, 84% of which appear only once. The chain joins TRBV7-9 to TRBJ2-5; the match to TRBD2 covers 10 bases. The receptor was derived from a man aged 50 to 60 in good health and CMV-seropositive. Sequencing input: PBMCs. The CDR3, as DNA: TGTGCCAGCAGCTTAACTAGCGGGGAAGATCCCTGGGAGACCCAGTACTTC. It yields the protein CASSLTSGEDPWETQYF.